The source of this TCR beta chain is a study of blood T cell repertoires in COVID-19. The CDR3 sequence is 11 residues long. Germline lookup yields CDR1 MNHEY and CDR2 SVGEGT. V was cut by 4 bases and J by 3 bases, with 4 bases left in between. Profiled with immunoSEQ multiplex PCR; TCRdb holds only in-frame clones, not every one. The table lists 150,000 to 200,000 clones, about 88% of them singletons, with roughly 7% in the top ten. A single count supports this clone. The sample was peripheral blood. This chain uses TRBV6-2 or TRBV6-3 with TRBJ2-7; D is unresolved. This TCR came from a woman older than 75 in a cohort sampled during active or convalescent COVID-19. CDR3 nucleotide sequence: TGTGCCAGCAGTTCCCTCTACGAGCAGTACTTC. This gives the protein CASSSLYEQYF.